Each of the 23 T cell receptor beta chains below was sequenced from the same sample in a study of post-analysis software for immune sequencing data. General study points: Included in a set of five TRBV segments more frequent in patients than controls were TRBV5-6, TRBV5-1 and TRBV20-1.

Every TCR beta cDNA library bore unique molecular identifiers. Via MiXCR, TCRdb re-called the PCR reads, giving one row per CDR3 protein. Here the sample spans some 370,000 distinct CDR3 sequences, roughly 35% being singletons. Antigens for these TCRs are unknown. The sample taken for sequencing was blood. These receptors were collected from a girl aged 10 to 17 with multiple sclerosis.

The table lists this clonotype with a few counts. V and J are TRBV7-3 and TRBJ2-5, with D possibly being TRBD1 (6 bases). From germline, CDR1 is SGHTA and CDR2 FQGTGA. The CDR3 has 14 residues. Trimming removed 4 bases from V and 11 bases from J, with 20 bases in between. This CDR3 is CASSYWGHPWEQYF. DNA of the CDR3: TGTGCCAGCAGCTACTGGGGACACCCTTGGGAGCAGTACTTC. The full variable domain, in which reference TRBV7-3 and TRBJ2-5 provide the parts outside the CDR3, is GAGVSQTPSNKVTEKGKYVELRCDPISGHTALYWYRQSLGQGPEFLIYFQGTGAADDSGLPNDRFFAVRPEGSVSTLKIQRTERGDSAVYLCASSYWGHPWEQYFGPGTRLLVL.

This chain uses TRBV7-9 with TRBJ2-5; the D gene is possibly TRBD2 (6 bases). Germline loops: CDR1 SEHNR, CDR2 FQNEAQ (reference sequence). The ends were cut back, 5 bases at V and 3 bases at J, with 19 bases in the middle. CDR3 length: 16 amino acids. The CDR3 loop reads CASSGGTYGVEETQYF. The CDR3 DNA is TGTGCCAGCAGCGGCGGGACCTACGGGGTAGAAGAGACCCAGTACTTC.

The genes are TRBV5-1 and TRBJ2-5, with 7 bases that match TRBD2. Unmatched junction bases numbered 7, after V lost 1 base and J lost 4 bases. The CDR3 length is 15 residues. CDR1 and CDR2 from the germline V gene are SGHRS and YFSETQ. The DNA for the CDR3 is TGCGCCAGCAGCTTGCGGGGGGATGGGCGAGAGACCCAGTACTTC. Encoded protein: CASSLRGDGRETQYF. Complete variable domain (other parts from reference TRBV5-1 and TRBJ2-5): KAGVTQTPRYLIKTRGQQVTLSCSPISGHRSVSWYQQTPGQGLQFLFEYFSETQRNKGNFPGRFSGRQFSNSRSEMNVSTLELGDSALYLCASSLRGDGRETQYFGPGTRLLVL.

The J gene is TRBJ1-2, the V gene TRBV29-1; D gene uncertain. Germline loops: CDR1 SQVTM, CDR2 ANQGSEA. Trimming stripped 1 base from V and 4 bases from J, with 10 bases between. This CDR3 region has 13 residues. This chain's CDR3 is CSVEVSLTYGYTF. The DNA for the CDR3 is TGCAGCGTTGAAGTCAGTCTCACCTATGGCTACACCTTC.

This clonotype was seen a few times. The CDR3 DNA reads as TGTGCCAGCAGAACCCGCGGGCCTAATTTCTCCTACAATGAGCAGTTCTTC. Amino acids: CASRTRGPNFSYNEQFF. This rearrangement joins TRBV11-2 to TRBJ2-1, with D maybe TRBD2 (5 bases). The germline V gene encodes CDR1 SGHAT and CDR2 FQNNGV. This CDR3 comprises 17 residues. V lost 6 bases and J lost 0, with 18 bases in between.

This clonotype was found many times. V gene TRBV6-5 combines with J gene TRBJ1-5; the match to TRBD1 covers 7 bases. This CDR3 region has 15 residues. The V and J ends lost 3 bases and 2 bases, in that order; junction bases with no gene match: 4. The germline V gene has CDR1 MNHEY and CDR2 SVGAGI. CDR3 bases: TGTGCCAGCAGTTATCGCAGGGGGGGCAATCAGCCCCAGCATTTT. It yields the protein CASSYRRGGNQPQHF.

This clonotype turned up a few times. V usage is TRBV7-3 and J usage is TRBJ1-2, with 7 bases matching TRBD1. The V and J ends lost 1 base and 8 bases, in that order; junction bases with no gene match: 13. CDR1 SGHTA and CDR2 FQGTGA come from the germline V gene. This CDR3 is built from 16 residues. The CDR3 loop reads CASSLRGTAGLLGYTF. The CDR3 coding sequence is TGTGCCAGCAGCTTAAGGGGGACAGCGGGTTTGTTGGGCTACACCTTC.

The chain combines TRBV2 with TRBJ2-7; 14 positions agree with TRBD2. Germline CDR1 and CDR2: SNHLY and FYNNEI. With V trimmed by 8 bases and J by 9 bases, 12 bases remained unmatched. CDR3 length: 15 amino acids. The CDR3 bases are TGTGCCAGCGGTGGGACTAGCGGGGGCTCCGGAATGCAGTACTTC. This sequence encodes CASGGTSGGSGMQYF.

This chain links TRBV4-1 with TRBJ1-4; no firm D call. This CDR3 comprises 15 residues. CDR1 MGHRA and CDR2 YSYEKL come from the germline V gene. V shed 3 bases and J shed 0 bases, with 8 bases lying between them. The CDR3 reads CASSQSGSTNEKLFF. CDR3 nucleotides: TGCGCCAGCAGCCAGTCGGGTTCAACTAATGAAAAACTGTTTTTT.

The chain combines TRBV3-1 with TRBJ2-5, with D possibly matching TRBD2 (6 bases). The CDR3 extends over 13 amino acids. Germline CDR1 reads LGHDT; CDR2 reads YNNKEL (reference sequence). The V end was cut by 5 bases, the J end by 7 bases, with 14 bases between. The CDR3: CASSSREQGTQYF. The CDR3 region has the DNA TGTGCCAGCAGCTCTCGGGAGCAGGGGACCCAGTACTTC.

This clonotype occurred a few times. This chain links TRBV12-3 or TRBV12-4 with TRBJ1-1, with D perhaps matching TRBD1 (5 bases). V shed 1 base and J shed 0 bases, with 15 bases lying between them. The CDR3 is made up of 17 amino acids. In DNA form, the CDR3 reads TGTGCCAGCAGTTTAGGGGGGTCAGACCCATTGAACACTGAAGCTTTCTTT. It codes for CASSLGGSDPLNTEAFF.

This clonotype showed up just a few times. V is TRBV6-2 or TRBV6-3 and J is TRBJ2-7; 9 nucleotides line up with TRBD2. The J segment lost 7 bases and the V segment lost 7 bases, leaving 2 bases of the junction unmatched. This CDR3 comprises 11 residues. Germline V gene lookup returns CDR1 MNHEY and CDR2 SVGEGT. The DNA of the CDR3 is TGTGCCAGCAACCTAGCGGGAGAGCAGTACTTC. Translated: CASNLAGEQYF.

The rearrangement joins TRBV28 to TRBJ2-1; no clear D. The CDR3 is made up of 12 amino acids. Germline V gives CDR1 MDHEN, CDR2 SYDVKM. V gave up 3 bases and J gave up 7 bases, with 7 bases separating them. CDR3 in DNA: TGTGCCAGCAGTTTGCCCCTTAATGAGCAGTTCTTC. Its translation is CASSLPLNEQFF.

The gene calls are TRBV6-1 and TRBJ1-5; D unclear. The V end lost 0 bases, the J end lost 7 bases, and 13 bases lay between the germline ends. Germline V CDR1 and CDR2: MNHNS, SASEGT. The CDR3 length is 15 residues. CDR3 DNA: TGTGCCAGCAGTGAAGCAACGGGAGTAGGGCAGCCCCAGCATTTT. It yields the protein CASSEATGVGQPQHF.

Here the CDR3 DNA reads TGTGCCAGCAGCTTAGCGCGGGGAGAAGAGCAGTACTTC. Protein: CASSLARGEEQYF. This chain uses TRBV7-9 with TRBJ2-7, with D tentatively TRBD2 (6 bases). Germline CDR1 SEHNR, CDR2 FQNEAQ (reference sequence). V was trimmed by 0 bases and J by 7 bases, leaving 10 bases between them. The CDR3 consists of 13 residues.

The rearrangement joins TRBV20-1 to TRBJ1-6; D gene unclear. Per germline, CDR1 DFQATT and CDR2 SNEGSKA (reference sequence). The CDR3 has 15 amino acids. V was shortened by 0 bases and J by 10 bases, with 16 bases between the two germline ends. The CDR3 nucleotides are TGCAGTGCTAGAGATAATAGAGGGTCTGGGTCACCCCTCCACTTT. Encoded protein: CSARDNRGSGSPLHF.

Only a few counts were recorded for this clonotype. The V call is TRBV12-3 or TRBV12-4, the J call TRBJ1-5; the match to TRBD1 covers 9 bases. V was clipped by 4 bases and J by 0 bases; unmatched bases: 4. The CDR3 covers 16 residues. For the CDR3, the DNA is TGTGCCAGCAGTTCTGGGACAGGGTATAGCAATCAGCCCCAGCATTTT. Encoded protein: CASSSGTGYSNQPQHF.

V usage is TRBV12-3 or TRBV12-4 and J usage is TRBJ1-4, with a tentative D call TRBD1 (5 bases). V dropped 4 bases and J dropped 14 bases, with 11 bases sitting between them. This CDR3 is built from 11 residues. CDR3 in DNA: TGTGCCAGCAGTTGGGGCGCATCCCTGTTTTTT. This gives the protein CASSWGASLFF.

The CDR3 loop reads CASTAGGLYEQYF. The CDR3 DNA reads as TGTGCCAGCACAGCAGGGGGTCTCTACGAGCAGTACTTC. The gene calls are TRBV7-2 and TRBJ2-7; 7 positions agree with TRBD1. The CDR3 has 13 residues. The V and J ends lost 7 bases and 3 bases, in that order; junction bases with no gene match: 6. CDR1 is SGHTA, CDR2 FQGNSA, per germline.

Comment on this clonotype: The junction differs from germline at one of its ends, possibly a read error. The genes are TRBV7-3 and TRBJ2-3; no clear D gene. The CDR3 is 14 amino acids. The germline gives CDR1 SGHTA, CDR2 FQGTGA. CDR3 in DNA: TGTGCCTGCAGCGCCGGACCCAGCACAGATACGCAGTATTTT. Its protein product is CACSAGPSTDTQYF.

In this sample, this clonotype turned up a few times. This rearrangement joins TRBV7-2 to TRBJ2-1, with 13 bases matching TRBD2. Germline CDR1 and CDR2: SGHTA and FQGNSA. V lost 1 base and J lost 2; bases outside the gene matches: 2. The CDR3 has 17 amino acids. The CDR3 sequence is CASSLVGTSGAYNEQFF. The CDR3 nucleotides read TGTGCCAGCAGCTTAGTAGGGACTAGCGGGGCCTACAATGAGCAGTTCTTC.

The chain links TRBV4-1 to TRBJ1-2; 8 bases agree with TRBD1. This CDR3 comprises 14 residues. Germline trimming cut 6 bases from V and 4 bases from J; bases unmatched to any gene: 7. Germline CDR1 is MGHRA and CDR2 is YSYEKL. CDR3 sequence (DNA): TGCGCCAGCAGACATACAGGGGGAACCTATGGCTACACCTTC. It yields the protein CASRHTGGTYGYTF.

In its sample, this clonotype was seen once. In DNA form, the CDR3 reads TGTGCCAGCTCCCGCACTAGCGGGGGGGAGGATGAGCAGTTCTTC. It translates to CASSRTSGGEDEQFF. The V and J genes are TRBV18 and TRBJ2-1, with 13 bases that match TRBD2. The germline gives CDR1 KGHSH, CDR2 LQKENI. V was clipped by 6 bases and J by 8 bases; unmatched bases: 7. The length of the CDR3 is 15 residues.